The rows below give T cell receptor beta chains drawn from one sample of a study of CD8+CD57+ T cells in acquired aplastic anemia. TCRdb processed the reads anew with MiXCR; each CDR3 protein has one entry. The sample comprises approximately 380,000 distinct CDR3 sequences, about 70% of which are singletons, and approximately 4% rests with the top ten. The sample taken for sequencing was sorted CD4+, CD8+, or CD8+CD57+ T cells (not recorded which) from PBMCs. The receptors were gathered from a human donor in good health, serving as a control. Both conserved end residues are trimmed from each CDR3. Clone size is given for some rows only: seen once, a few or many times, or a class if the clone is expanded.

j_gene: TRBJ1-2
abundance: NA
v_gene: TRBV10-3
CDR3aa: ASSSGQVLYGYT

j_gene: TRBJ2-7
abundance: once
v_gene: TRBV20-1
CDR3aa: SARECTDKLEQY

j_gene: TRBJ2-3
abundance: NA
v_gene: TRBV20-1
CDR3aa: SASPSSGGRTDTQY

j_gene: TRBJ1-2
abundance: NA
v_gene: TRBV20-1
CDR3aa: SARRQGADSYT

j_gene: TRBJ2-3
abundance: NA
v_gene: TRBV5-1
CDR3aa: ASSLGGPSTDTQY

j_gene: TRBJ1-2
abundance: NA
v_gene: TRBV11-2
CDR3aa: ASSLRQDGYGYT

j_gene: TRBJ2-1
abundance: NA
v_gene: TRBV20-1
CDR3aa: SATEDSATNEQF

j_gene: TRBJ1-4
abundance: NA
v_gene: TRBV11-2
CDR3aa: ASRNTRADNEKLF

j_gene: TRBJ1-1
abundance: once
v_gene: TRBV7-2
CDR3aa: ASSLVWPGEMNTEAS

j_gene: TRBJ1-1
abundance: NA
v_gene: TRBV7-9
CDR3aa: ASSAGTGDSGYT

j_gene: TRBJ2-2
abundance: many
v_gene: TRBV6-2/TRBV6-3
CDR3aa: ASWGQPNTGELF

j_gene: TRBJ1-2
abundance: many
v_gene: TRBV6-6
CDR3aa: ASNKGQGRYGYT

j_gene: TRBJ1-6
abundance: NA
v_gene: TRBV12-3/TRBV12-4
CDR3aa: ASRSSQLSPLH

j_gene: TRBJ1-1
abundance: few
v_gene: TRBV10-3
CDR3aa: AISRVGQGGNTEAF

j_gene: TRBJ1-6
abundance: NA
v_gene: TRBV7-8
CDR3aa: ASINRGSSDNSPLH

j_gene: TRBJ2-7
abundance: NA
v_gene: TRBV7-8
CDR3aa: ASSLTLLAGSDEQY

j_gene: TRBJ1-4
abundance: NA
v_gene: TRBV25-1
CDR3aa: ASSDPSEGVEKLF

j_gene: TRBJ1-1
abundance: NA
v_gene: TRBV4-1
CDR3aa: ASSGQGMNTEAF

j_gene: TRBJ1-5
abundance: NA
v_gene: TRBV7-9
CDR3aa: ASSDHRTENQNNH

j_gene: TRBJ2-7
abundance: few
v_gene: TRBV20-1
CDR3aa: SAISGGDNEQY

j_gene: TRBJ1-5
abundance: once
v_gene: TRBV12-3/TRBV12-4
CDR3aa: ASSFRTGGNQPQH

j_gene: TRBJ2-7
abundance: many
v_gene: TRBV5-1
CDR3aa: ASTNLRGQDYEQY

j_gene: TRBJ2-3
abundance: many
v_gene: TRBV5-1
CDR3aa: ASSRDRRGGGDTQY

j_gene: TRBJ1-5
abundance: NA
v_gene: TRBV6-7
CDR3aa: ASRGRDGRSNQPQH

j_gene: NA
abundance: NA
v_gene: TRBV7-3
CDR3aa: ASSVDGAYGEQY

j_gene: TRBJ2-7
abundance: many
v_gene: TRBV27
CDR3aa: ASSPQFSSYEQY

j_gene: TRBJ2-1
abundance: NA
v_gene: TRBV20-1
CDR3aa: SARRWANEQF

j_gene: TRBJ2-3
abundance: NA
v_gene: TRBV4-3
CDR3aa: ASTLPAGVDTQY

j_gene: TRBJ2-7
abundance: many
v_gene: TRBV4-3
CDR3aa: ASSQVYDRGYEQY

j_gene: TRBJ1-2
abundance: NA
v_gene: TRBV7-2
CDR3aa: ASSHGTDYGYT

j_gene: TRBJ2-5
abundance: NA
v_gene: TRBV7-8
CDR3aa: ASSSRAKETQN

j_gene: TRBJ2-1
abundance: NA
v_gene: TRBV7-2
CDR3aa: ASSLVWGAYNEQF

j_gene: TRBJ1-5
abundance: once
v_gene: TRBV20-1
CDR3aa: SVVPEGGNQPQH

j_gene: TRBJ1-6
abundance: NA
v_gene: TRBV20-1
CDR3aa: SARGIEGSAPLH

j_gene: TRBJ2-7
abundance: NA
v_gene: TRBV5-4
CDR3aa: ASSSTGTGAYEQY

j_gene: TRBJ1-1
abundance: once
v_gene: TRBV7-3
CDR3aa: GSSTSWGGLAEAGCAEAF

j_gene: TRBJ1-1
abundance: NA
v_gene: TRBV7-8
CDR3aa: ASRKDRAFAEAY

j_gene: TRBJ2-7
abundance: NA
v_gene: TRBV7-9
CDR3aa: ARRPVGDRRQY

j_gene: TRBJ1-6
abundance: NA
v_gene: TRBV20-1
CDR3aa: SARWAGNPPLH

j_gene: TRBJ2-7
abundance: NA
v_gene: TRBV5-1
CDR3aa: ASSLVDGNTAGAAYEQY

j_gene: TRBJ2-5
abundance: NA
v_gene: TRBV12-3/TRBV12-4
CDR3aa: ASSPRGVSETQY

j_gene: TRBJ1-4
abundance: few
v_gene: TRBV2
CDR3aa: ASTDWEKLF

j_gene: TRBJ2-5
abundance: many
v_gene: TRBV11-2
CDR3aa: ASSVSGGGETQY

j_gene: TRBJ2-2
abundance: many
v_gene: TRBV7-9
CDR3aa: ASSRRQGPNTGELF

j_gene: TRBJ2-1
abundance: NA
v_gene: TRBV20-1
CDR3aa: SARPLAGTEQF

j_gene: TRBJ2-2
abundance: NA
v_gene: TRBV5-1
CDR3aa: ASSDMVGAGGELF

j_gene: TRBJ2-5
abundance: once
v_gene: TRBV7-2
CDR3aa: ASSQEAGPTEAIQY

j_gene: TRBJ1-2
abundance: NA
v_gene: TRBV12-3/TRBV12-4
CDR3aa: ASNLGSKDGYT

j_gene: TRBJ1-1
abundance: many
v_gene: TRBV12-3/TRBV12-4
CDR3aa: ASSLRRDDYTEAF

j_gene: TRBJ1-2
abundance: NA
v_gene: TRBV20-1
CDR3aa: SASSTTRTIYGYT

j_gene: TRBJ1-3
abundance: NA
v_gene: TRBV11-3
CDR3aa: ASSIAERGAFSGNTIY

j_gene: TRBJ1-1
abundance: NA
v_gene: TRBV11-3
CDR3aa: ASRSWGAF

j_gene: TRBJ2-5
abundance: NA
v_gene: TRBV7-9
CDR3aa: ASSLGGAVEAQE

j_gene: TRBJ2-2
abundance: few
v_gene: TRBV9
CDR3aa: ASSVGPSATGELF